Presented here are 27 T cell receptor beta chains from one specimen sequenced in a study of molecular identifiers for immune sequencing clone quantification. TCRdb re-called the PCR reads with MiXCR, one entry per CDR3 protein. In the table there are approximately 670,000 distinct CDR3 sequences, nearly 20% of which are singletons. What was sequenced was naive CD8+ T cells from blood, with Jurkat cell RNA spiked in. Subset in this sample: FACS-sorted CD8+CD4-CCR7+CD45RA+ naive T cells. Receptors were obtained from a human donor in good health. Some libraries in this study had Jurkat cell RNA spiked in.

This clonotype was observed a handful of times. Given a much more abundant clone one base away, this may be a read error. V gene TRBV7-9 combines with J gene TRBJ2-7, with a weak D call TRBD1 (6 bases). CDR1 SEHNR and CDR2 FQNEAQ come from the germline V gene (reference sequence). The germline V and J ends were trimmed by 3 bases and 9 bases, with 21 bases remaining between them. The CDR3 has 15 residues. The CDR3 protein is CASSFSGTPMGGQYF. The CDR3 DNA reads TGTGCCAGCAGCTTCTCCGGGACACCCATGGGCGGGCAGTACTTC.

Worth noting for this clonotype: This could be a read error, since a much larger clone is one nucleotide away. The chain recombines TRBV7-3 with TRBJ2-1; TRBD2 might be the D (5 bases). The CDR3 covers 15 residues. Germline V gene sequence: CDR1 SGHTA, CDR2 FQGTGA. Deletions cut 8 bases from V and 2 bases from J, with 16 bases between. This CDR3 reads CASGRGWGAYNEQFF. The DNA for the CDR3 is TGTGCCAGCGGCCGTGGTTGGGGAGCCTACAATGAGCAGTTCTTC.

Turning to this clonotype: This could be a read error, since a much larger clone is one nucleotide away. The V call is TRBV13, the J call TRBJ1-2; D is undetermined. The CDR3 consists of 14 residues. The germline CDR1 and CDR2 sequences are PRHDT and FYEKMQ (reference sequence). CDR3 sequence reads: CTSSPQLFNYGYTF. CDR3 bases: TGTACCAGCAGTCCCCAGCTTTTTAACTATGGCTACACCTTC.

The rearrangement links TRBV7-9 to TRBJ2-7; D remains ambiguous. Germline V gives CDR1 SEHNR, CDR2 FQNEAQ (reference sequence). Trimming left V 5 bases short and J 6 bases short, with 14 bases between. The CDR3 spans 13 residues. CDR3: CASSPPAACEQYF. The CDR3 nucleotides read TGTGCCAGCAGCCCTCCGGCAGCCTGCGAGCAGTACTTC.

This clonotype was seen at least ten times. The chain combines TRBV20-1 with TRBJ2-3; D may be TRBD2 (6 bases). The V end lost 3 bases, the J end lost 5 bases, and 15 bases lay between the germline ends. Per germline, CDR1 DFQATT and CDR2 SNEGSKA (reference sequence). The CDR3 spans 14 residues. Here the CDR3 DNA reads TGCAGTGCTAGGACCGGAGGGCCAATAGATACGCAGTATTTT. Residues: CSARTGGPIDTQYF.

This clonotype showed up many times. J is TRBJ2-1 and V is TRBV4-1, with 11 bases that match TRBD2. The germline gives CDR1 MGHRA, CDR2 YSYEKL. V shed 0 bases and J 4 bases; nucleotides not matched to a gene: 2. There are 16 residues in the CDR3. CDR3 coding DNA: TGCGCCAGCAGCCAAGAACTAGCGGGAGAGTACAATGAGCAGTTCTTC. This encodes CASSQELAGEYNEQFF.

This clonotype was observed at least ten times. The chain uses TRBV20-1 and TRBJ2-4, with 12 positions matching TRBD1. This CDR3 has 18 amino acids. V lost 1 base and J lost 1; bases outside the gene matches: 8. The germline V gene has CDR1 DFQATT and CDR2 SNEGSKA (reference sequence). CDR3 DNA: TGCAGTGCTAGAGGACCGGGACAGGGGGCGGAGGCCAAAAACATTCAGTACTTC. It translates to CSARGPGQGAEAKNIQYF.

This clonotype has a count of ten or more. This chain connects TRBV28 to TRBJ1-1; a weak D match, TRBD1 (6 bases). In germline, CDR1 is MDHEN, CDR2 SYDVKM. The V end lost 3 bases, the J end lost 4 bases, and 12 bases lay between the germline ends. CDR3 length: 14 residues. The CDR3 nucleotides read TGTGCCAGCAGTTTCAGGGGTTTGAGCACTGAAGCTTTCTTT. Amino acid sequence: CASSFRGLSTEAFF.

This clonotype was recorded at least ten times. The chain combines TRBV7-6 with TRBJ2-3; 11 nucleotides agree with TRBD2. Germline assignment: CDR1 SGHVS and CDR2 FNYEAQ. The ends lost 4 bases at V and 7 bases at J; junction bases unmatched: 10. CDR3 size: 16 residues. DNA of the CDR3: TGTGCCAGCAGCTCACTGACTAGCGGGAAGATAAATACGCAGTATTTT. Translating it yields CASSSLTSGKINTQYF.

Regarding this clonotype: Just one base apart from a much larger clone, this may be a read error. The CDR3 loop reads CTSSQDLSGRGPYGYTF. CDR3 sequence (DNA): TGCACCAGCAGCCAAGATCTGAGTGGCAGGGGACCTTATGGCTACACCTTC. J is TRBJ1-2 and V is TRBV4-1; tentatively, D is TRBD1 (6 bases). Germline lookup yields CDR1 MGHRA and CDR2 YSYEKL. The CDR3 is 17 amino acids.

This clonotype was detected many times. The CDR3 spells CASSPIRMGGLAGAFF. The CDR3 nucleotides are TGTGCCAGCAGCCCCATTAGGATGGGGGGATTGGCGGGAGCTTTCTTT. The V and J genes are TRBV7-9 and TRBJ1-1; maybe TRBD1 (5 bases). The V gene lost 5 bases and the J gene lost 10 bases, with 26 bases spanning the gap. The CDR3 covers 16 residues. The germline V gene has CDR1 SEHNR and CDR2 FQNEAQ (reference sequence).

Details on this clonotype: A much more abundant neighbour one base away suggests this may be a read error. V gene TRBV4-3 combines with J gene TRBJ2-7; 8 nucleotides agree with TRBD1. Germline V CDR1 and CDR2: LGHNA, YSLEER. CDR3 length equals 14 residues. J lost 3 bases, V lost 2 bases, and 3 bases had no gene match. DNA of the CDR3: TGCGCCAGCAGCCAAAATACAGGGGGCTACGAGCAGTACTTC. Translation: CASSQNTGGYEQYF.

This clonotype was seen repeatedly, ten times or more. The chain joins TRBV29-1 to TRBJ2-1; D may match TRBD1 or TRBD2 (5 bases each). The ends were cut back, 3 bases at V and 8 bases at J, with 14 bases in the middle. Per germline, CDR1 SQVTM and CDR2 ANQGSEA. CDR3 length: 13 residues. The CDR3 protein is CSVEGVPADEQFF. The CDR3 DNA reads TGCAGCGTTGAGGGGGTCCCGGCCGATGAGCAGTTCTTC.

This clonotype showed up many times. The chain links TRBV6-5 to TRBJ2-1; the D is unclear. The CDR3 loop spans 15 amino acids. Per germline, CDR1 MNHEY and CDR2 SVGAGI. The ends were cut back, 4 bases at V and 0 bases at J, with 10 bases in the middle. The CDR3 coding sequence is TGTGCCAGCAGTTTTTTTCCGACCTCCTACAATGAGCAGTTCTTC. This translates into CASSFFPTSYNEQFF.

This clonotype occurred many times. In nucleotides, the CDR3 is TGCGCCAGCAGCGCGGGCGACAGGGGTTGGGCAGATACGCAGTATTTT. This sequence encodes CASSAGDRGWADTQYF. The J gene is TRBJ2-3, the V gene TRBV5-1; the match to TRBD1 covers 8 bases. This CDR3 comprises 16 residues. Trimming cost V 4 bases and J 4 bases; bases outside gene matches: 11. CDR1 and CDR2 from the germline V gene are SGHRS and YFSETQ.

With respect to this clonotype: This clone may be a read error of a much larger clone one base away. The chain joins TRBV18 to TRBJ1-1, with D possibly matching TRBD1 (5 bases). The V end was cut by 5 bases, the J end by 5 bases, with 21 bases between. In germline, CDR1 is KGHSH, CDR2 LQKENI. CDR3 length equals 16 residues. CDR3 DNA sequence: TGTGCCAGCTCATCCTTGTCAGGCGGAAAGGGGACTGAAGCTTTCTTT. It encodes CASSSLSGGKGTEAFF.

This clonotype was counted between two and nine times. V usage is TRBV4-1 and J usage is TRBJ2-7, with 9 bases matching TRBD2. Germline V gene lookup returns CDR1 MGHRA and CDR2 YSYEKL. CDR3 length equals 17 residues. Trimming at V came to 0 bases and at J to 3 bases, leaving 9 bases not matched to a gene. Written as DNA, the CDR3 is TGCGCCAGCAGCCAAGACCCCCCGCGGGGGGGCTTCTACGAGCAGTACTTC. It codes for CASSQDPPRGGFYEQYF.

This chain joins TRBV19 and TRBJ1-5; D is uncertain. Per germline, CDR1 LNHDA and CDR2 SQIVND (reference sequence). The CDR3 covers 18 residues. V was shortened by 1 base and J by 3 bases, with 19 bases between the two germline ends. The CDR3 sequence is CASSIATWQTSHNQPQHF. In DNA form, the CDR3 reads TGTGCCAGTAGTATAGCGACTTGGCAGACATCTCACAATCAGCCCCAGCATTTT.

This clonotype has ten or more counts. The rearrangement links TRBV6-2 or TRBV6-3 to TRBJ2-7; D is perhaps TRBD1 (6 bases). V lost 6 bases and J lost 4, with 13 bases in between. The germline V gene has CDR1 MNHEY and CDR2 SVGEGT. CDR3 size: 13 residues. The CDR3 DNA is TGTGCCAGCAGGTCGGACAGAATATACGAGCAGTACTTC. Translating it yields CASRSDRIYEQYF.

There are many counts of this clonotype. The CDR3 spells CASTHDRGNQPQHF. The CDR3 coding sequence is TGTGCCAGTACCCACGACAGGGGCAATCAGCCCCAGCATTTT. The chain joins TRBV19 to TRBJ1-5; 7 nucleotides align to TRBD1. V shed 7 bases, J shed 2 bases, and the junction held 5 bases outside the gene matches. Germline CDR1 LNHDA, CDR2 SQIVND (reference sequence). This CDR3 is built from 14 residues.

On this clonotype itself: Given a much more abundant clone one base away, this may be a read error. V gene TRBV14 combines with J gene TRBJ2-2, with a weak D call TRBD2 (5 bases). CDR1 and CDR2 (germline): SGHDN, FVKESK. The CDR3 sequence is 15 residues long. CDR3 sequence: CASSQAGARAGEPFF. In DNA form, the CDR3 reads TGTGCCAGCAGCCAAGCCGGAGCGCGGGCCGGGGAGCCGTTTTTT.

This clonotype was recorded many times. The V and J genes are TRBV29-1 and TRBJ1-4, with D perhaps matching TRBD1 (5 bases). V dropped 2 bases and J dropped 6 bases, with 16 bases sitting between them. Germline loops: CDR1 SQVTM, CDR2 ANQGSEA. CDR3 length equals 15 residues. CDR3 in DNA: TGCAGCGTTGAATCGTTGGGACCGGGGTATGAAAAACTGTTTTTT. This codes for CSVESLGPGYEKLFF.

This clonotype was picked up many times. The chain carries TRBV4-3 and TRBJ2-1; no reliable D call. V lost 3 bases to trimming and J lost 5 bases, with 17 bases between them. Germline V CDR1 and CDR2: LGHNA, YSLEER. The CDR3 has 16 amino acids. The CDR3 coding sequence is TGCGCCAGCAGCCAGGTATGGGGAAACGACCACAATGAGCAGTTCTTC. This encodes CASSQVWGNDHNEQFF.

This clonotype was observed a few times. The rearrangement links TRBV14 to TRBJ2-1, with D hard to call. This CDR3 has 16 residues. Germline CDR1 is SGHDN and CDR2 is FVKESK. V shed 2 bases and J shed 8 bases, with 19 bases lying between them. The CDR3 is CASSQFGSTAGHEQFF. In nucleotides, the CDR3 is TGTGCCAGCAGCCAATTTGGCTCCACCGCAGGCCATGAGCAGTTCTTC.

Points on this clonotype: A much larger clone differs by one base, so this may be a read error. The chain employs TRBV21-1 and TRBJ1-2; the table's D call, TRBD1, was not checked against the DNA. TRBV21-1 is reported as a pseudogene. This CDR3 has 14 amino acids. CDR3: CASSKIQGNYGYTF. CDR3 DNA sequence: TGTGCCAGCAGCAAAATACAGGGGAACTATGGCTACACCTTC.

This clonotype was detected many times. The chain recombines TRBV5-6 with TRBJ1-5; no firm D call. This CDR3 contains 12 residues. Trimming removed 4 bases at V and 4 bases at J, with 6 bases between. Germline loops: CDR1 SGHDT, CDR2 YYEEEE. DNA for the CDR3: TGTGCCAGCAGCACCCAGAATCAGCCCCAGCATTTT. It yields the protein CASSTQNQPQHF.

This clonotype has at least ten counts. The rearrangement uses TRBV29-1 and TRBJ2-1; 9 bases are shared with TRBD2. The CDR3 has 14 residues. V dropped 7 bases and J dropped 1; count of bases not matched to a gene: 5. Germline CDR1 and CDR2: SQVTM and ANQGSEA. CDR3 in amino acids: CSALAGPSYNEQFF. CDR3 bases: TGCAGCGCTCTAGCGGGGCCTTCCTACAATGAGCAGTTCTTC.